This passage covers 4 T cell receptor beta chains from one sample sequenced in a study of blood T cell repertoires in COVID-19. Sequenced by immunoSEQ multiplex PCR; TCRdb stores in-frame clones only, minus some. This sample has some 140,000 clones, with roughly 85% found just once. What was sequenced was peripheral blood. These receptors all come from a man between 60 and 70 years old with acute or convalescent COVID-19.

The genes are TRBV5-4 and TRBJ2-5; TRBD2 matches 8 bases. Germline trimming cut 4 bases from V and 4 bases from J; bases unmatched to any gene: 6. This CDR3 has 14 residues. CDR1 SGHNT and CDR2 YYREEE come from the germline V gene (reference sequence). The CDR3: CASSAALAGETQYF. CDR3 coding DNA: TGTGCCAGCAGCGCAGCCCTAGCGGGAGAGACCCAGTACTTC.

The V gene is TRBV28, the J gene TRBJ1-1; weak D call: TRBD1 (6 bases). The germline V gene has CDR1 MDHEN and CDR2 SYDVKM. The CDR3 runs to 13 residues. Trimming left V 6 bases short and J 5 bases short, with 13 bases between. The CDR3 loop is CASSSGQRTEAFF. Written as DNA, the CDR3 is TGTGCCAGCAGCTCCGGACAGAGGACTGAAGCTTTCTTT. Supplemented by reference TRBV28 and TRBJ1-1, the full variable domain reads DVKVTQSSRYLVKRTGEKVFLECVQDMDHENMFWYRQDPGLGLRLIYFSYDVKMKEKGDIPEGYSVSREKKERFSLILESASTNQTSMYLCASSSGQRTEAFFGQGTRLTVV.

The V and J genes are TRBV12-3 or TRBV12-4 and TRBJ2-1; 11 nucleotides align to TRBD2. The CDR3 has 13 residues. V gave up 8 bases and J gave up 10 bases; unmatched junction bases: 7. The CDR3 bases are TGTGCCAGCGTCCTAGCGGGGGGATCGGAGCAGTTCTTC. Encoded protein: CASVLAGGSEQFF.

V usage is TRBV7-9 and J usage is TRBJ1-1; D unclear. The CDR3 is 13 residues long. Germline V gives CDR1 SEHNR, CDR2 FQNEAQ (reference sequence). Trimming cost V 5 bases and J 7 bases, with 14 bases left between them. CDR3 DNA: TGTGCCAGCAGCCATCCCGCGGCCTTTGAAGCTTTCTTT. Amino acids: CASSHPAAFEAFF.